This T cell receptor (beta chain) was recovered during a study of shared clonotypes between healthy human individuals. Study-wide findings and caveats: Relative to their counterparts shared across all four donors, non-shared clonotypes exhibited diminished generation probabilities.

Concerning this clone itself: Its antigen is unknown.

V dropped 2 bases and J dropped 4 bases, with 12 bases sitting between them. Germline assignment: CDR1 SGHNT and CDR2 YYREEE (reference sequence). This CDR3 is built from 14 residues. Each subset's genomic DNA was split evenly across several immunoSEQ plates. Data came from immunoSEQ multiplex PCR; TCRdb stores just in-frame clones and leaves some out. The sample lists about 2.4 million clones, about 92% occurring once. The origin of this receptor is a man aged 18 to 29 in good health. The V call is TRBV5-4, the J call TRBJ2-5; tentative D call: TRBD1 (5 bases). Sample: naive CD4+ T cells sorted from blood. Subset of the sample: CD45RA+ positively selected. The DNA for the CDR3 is TGTGCCAGCAGCTTTCAGGGATCCGCAGAGACCCAGTACTTC. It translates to CASSFQGSAETQYF.